These 13 T cell receptor beta chains were all obtained from the same sample, sequenced in a study of T cell changes during pregnancy in multiple sclerosis. Some clones are missing from TCRdb's copy, which holds only in-frame ones; the method was immunoSEQ multiplex PCR. The sample has approximately 44,000 clones, 75% to 95% seen once. Sequencing used CD4+ T cells from peripheral blood mononuclear cells, obtained in the second trimester of pregnancy. These receptors originate from a female donor in good health, enrolled as a control in a pregnancy study.

The V gene is TRBV15, the J gene TRBJ2-3, with TRBD2 matching 11 bases. CDR3 length: 18 amino acids. Germline V gene data show CDR1 as LNHNV and CDR2 as YYDKDF (reference sequence). The V and J ends lost 1 base and 2 bases, in that order; junction bases with no gene match: 8. In DNA, the CDR3 is TGTGCCACCAGCAGAGGGGGCACTAGCGGGAGCCTCACAGATACGCAGTATTTT. Its translation is CATSRGGTSGSLTDTQYF.

J is TRBJ1-6 and V is TRBV5-6; 8 bases fit TRBD1. Losses at the gene ends were 3 bases for V and 5 bases for J; bases not matched to a gene: 4. Germline V gene sequence: CDR1 SGHDT, CDR2 YYEEEE. The CDR3 has 15 amino acids. The CDR3 nucleotides read TGTGCCAGCAGCTCACCGGGACAGGATAATTCACCCCTCCACTTT. This encodes CASSSPGQDNSPLHF. Complete variable domain (other parts from reference TRBV5-6 and TRBJ1-6): DAGVTQSPTHLIKTRGQQVTLRCSPKSGHDTVSWYQQALGQGPQFIFQYYEEEERQRGNFPDRFSGHQFPNYSSELNVNALLLGDSALYLCASSSPGQDNSPLHFGNGTRLTVT.

This clone has just one count. The junction differs from germline at one of its ends, possibly a read error. The chain couples TRBV18 to TRBJ1-1, with TRBD1 identical over 8 bases. Germline lookup yields CDR1 KGHSH and CDR2 LQKENI. There are 18 residues in the CDR3. The CDR3 nucleotides are TGTGCCAGCTCCCCACTGATGGACAGGGCTTACATGAACACTGAAGCTTTCTTT. Encoded protein: CASSPLMDRAYMNTEAFF.

The rearrangement joins TRBV25-1 to TRBJ1-4; 10 bases align to TRBD1. The CDR3 has 16 residues. CDR1 MGHDK and CDR2 SYGVNS come from the germline V gene. V trimming: 5 bases; J trimming: 10 bases; junction bases outside the gene matches: 13. The CDR3, as DNA: TGTGCCAGCAGTTTGACAGGGGGCCTTCTCCAAGGAAAACTGTTTTTT. It is translated as CASSLTGGLLQGKLFF.

The table lists this clone with a count of one. The V and J genes are TRBV19 and TRBJ2-3; D possibly corresponds to TRBD2 (5 bases). Germline V gene lookup returns CDR1 LNHDA and CDR2 SQIVND (reference sequence). This CDR3 is 16 amino acids long. Between the trimmed V and J ends, which lost 1 base and 2 bases, there was a span of 13 bases. DNA of the CDR3: TGTGCCAGTAGTATAGGACCTAGCCGCTACACAGATACGCAGTATTTT. It encodes CASSIGPSRYTDTQYF.

The chain recombines TRBV14 with TRBJ2-7; perhaps TRBD1 as D (6 bases). Trimming took 1 base from V and 4 from J, leaving 14 bases between them. Germline CDR1 SGHDN, CDR2 FVKESK. The CDR3 is 15 amino acids. As DNA, the CDR3 is TGTGCCAGCAGCCAAGTGCAGGGGTGGAGATACGAGCAGTACTTC. Protein sequence: CASSQVQGWRYEQYF.

CDR3 in amino acids: CASSEMGGITNEKLFF. The CDR3 DNA reads as TGTGCCAGCAGTGAAATGGGGGGGATTACTAATGAAAAACTGTTTTTT. V usage is TRBV6-1 and J usage is TRBJ1-4; possibly TRBD1 for D (5 bases). The ends were cut back, 2 bases at V and 2 bases at J, with 12 bases in the middle. In germline, CDR1 is MNHNS, CDR2 SASEGT. CDR3 length: 16 amino acids.

This chain joins TRBV28 and TRBJ1-5, with 7 bases identical to TRBD1. The CDR3 spans 18 residues. J lost 6 bases, V lost 0 bases, and 14 bases had no gene match. Germline V gene lookup returns CDR1 MDHEN and CDR2 SYDVKM. CDR3 in DNA: TGTGCCAGCAGTTTATGGGACTTGGGACAGTTCGGAGTTCAGCCCCAGCATTTT. Amino acids: CASSLWDLGQFGVQPQHF.

The chain carries TRBV7-2 and TRBJ2-5; 7 nucleotides agree with TRBD2. Unmatched junction bases numbered 6, after V lost 1 base and J lost 1 base. From germline, CDR1 is SGHTA and CDR2 FQGNSA. The CDR3 spans 16 residues. The CDR3 spells CASSLGPSGGQETQYF. DNA of the CDR3: TGTGCCAGCAGCTTAGGACCTAGCGGCGGCCAAGAGACCCAGTACTTC.

The J gene is TRBJ1-2, the V gene TRBV27; D call uncertain. This CDR3 region has 13 residues. The germline V gene has CDR1 MNHEY and CDR2 SMNVEV (reference sequence). Trimming stripped 5 bases from V and 4 bases from J, with 11 bases between. The DNA of the CDR3 is TGTGCCAGCAGTGTAGACGCGGGCTATGGCTACACCTTC. It specifies CASSVDAGYGYTF.

The genes are TRBV6-1 and TRBJ2-1, with D unclear. The length of the CDR3 is 15 residues. Germline CDR1 is MNHNS and CDR2 is SASEGT. The ends were cut back, 7 bases at V and 0 bases at J, with 13 bases in the middle. CDR3 in DNA: TGTGCCAGCACTACCGTCCTGAGCTCCTACAATGAGCAGTTCTTC. Its protein is CASTTVLSSYNEQFF.

This clone has more than one count but fewer than ten. Other DNA sequences of this sample code for an identical CDR3. The chain is built from TRBV18 and TRBJ2-7; the D is unclear. CDR3 length: 12 amino acids. Trimming shortened V by 6 bases and J by 3 bases, and 9 bases separated the two germline ends. Germline loops: CDR1 KGHSH, CDR2 LQKENI. CDR3 sequence (DNA): TGTGCCAGCTCCCCAGCCGGCTACGAGCAGTACTTC. The encoded protein is CASSPAGYEQYF.

This chain links TRBV6-1 with TRBJ2-7; D is perhaps TRBD2 (6 bases). Trimming left V 5 bases short and J 0 bases short, with 11 bases between. Germline V CDR1 and CDR2: MNHNS, SASEGT. The CDR3 runs to 14 residues. CDR3 residues: CASSRDGSSYEQYF. The CDR3 DNA is TGTGCCAGCAGTCGGGACGGGAGCTCCTACGAGCAGTACTTC.